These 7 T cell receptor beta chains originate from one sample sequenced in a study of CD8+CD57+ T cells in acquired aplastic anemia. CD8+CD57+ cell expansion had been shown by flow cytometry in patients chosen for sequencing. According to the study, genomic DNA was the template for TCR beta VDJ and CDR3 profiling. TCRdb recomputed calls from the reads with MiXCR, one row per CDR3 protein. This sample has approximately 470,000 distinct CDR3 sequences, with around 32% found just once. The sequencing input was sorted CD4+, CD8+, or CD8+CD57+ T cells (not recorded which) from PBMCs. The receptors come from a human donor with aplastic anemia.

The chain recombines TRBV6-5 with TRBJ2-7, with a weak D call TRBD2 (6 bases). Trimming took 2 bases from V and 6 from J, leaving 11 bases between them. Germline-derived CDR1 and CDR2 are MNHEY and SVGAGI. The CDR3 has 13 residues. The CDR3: CASSYRLDGEQYF. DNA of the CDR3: TGTGCCAGCAGTTACCGACTAGACGGCGAGCAGTACTTC.

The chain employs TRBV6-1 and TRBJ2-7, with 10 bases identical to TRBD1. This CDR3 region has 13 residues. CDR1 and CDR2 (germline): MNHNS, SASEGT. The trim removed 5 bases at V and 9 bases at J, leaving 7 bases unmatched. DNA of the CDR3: TGTGCCAGCAGTACCCGGGACAGGGGCCGGCAGTACTTC. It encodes CASSTRDRGRQYF.

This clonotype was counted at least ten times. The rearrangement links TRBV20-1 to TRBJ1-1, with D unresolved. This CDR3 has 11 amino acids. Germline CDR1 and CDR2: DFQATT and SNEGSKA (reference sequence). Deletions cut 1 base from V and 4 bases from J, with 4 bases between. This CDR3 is CSARGVTEAFF. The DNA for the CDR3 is TGCAGTGCTAGAGGGGTCACTGAAGCTTTCTTT.

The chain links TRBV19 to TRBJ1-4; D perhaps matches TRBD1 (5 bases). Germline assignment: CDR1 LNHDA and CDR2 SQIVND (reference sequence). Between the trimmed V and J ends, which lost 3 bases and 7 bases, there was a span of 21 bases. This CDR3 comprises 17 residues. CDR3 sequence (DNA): TGTGCCAGTAGTATCGTGTCTTTGGTGGGACTTTTTGAAAAACTGTTTTTT. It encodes CASSIVSLVGLFEKLFF.

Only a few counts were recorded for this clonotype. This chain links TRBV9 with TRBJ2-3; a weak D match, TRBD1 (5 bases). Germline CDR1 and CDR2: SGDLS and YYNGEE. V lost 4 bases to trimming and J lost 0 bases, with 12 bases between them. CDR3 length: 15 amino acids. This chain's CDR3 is CASSTDSTSTDTQYF. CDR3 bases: TGTGCCAGCAGCACAGACAGCACTAGCACAGATACGCAGTATTTT.

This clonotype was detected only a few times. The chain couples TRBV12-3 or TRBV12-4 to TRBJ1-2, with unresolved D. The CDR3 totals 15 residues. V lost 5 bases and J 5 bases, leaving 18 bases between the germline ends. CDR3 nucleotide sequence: TGTGCCAGCAGTACACTGTCGGGCCCTCTTTATGGCTACACCTTC. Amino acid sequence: CASSTLSGPLYGYTF.

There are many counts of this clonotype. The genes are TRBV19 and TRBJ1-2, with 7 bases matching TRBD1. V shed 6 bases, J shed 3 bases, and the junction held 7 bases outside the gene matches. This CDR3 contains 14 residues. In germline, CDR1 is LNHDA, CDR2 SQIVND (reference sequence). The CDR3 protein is CASRGEGGDYGYTF. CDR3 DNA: TGTGCCAGTAGGGGAGAAGGGGGCGACTATGGCTACACCTTC.